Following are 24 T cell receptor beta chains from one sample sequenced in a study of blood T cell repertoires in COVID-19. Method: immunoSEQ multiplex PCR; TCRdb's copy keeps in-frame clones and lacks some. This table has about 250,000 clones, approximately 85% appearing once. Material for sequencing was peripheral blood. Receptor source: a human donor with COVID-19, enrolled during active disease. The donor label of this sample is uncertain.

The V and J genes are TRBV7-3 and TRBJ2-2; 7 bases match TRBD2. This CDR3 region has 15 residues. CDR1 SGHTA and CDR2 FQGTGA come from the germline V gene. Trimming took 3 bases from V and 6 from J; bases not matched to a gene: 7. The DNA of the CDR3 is TGTGCCAGCAGCTTTGGCGGGGGAGGGTCCGGGGAGCTGTTTTTT. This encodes CASSFGGGGSGELFF.

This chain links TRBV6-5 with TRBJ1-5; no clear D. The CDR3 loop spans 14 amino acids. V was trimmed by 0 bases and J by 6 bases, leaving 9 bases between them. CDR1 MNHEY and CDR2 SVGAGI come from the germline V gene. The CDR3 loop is CASSYSLQAQPQHF. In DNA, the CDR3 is TGTGCCAGCAGTTACTCCCTTCAGGCTCAGCCCCAGCATTTT.

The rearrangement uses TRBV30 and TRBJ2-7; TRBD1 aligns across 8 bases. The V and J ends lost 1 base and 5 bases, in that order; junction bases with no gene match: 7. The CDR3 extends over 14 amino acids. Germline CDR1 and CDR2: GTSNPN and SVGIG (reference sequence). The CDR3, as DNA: TGTGCCTGGAGTGGAAACAGGGGGAGCGACGAGCAGTACTTC. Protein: CAWSGNRGSDEQYF.

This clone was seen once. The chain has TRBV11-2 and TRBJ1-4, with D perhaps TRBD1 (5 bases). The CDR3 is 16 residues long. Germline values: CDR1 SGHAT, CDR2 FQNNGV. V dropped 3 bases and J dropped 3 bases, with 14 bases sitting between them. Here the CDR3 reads CASSFGIGGANEKLFF. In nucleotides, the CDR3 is TGTGCCAGCAGCTTTGGCATCGGGGGAGCTAATGAAAAACTGTTTTTT.

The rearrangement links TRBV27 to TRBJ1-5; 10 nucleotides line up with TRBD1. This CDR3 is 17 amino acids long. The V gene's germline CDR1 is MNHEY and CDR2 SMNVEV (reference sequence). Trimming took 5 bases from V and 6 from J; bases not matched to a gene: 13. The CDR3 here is CASSLHLGTGEVQPQHF. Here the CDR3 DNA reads TGTGCCAGCAGTCTCCACTTGGGGACAGGGGAGGTTCAGCCCCAGCATTTT.

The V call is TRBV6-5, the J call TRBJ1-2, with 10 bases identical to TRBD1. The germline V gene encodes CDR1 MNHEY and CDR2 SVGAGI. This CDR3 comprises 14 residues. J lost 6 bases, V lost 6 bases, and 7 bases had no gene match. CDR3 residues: CASRRTGTGDGYTF. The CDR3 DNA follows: TGTGCCAGCAGAAGGACCGGGACAGGGGATGGCTACACCTTC.

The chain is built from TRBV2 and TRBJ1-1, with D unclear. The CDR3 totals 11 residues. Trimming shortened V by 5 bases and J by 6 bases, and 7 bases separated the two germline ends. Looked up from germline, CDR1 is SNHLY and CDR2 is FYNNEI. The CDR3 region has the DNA TGTGCCAGCAGTCGGGGTTCTGAAGCTTTCTTT. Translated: CASSRGSEAFF.

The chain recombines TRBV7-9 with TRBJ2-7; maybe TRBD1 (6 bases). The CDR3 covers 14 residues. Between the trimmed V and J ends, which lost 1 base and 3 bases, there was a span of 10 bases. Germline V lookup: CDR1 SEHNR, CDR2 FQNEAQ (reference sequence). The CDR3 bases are TGTGCCAGCAGCTTAGGGGGGCAGGGCTACGAGCAGTACTTC. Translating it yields CASSLGGQGYEQYF. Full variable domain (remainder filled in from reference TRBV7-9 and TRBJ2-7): DTGVSQNPRHKITKRGQNVTFRCDPISEHNRLYWYRQTLGQGPEFLTYFQNEAQLEKSRLLSDRFSAERPKGSFSTLEIQRTEQGDSAMYLCASSLGGQGYEQYFGPGTRLTVT.

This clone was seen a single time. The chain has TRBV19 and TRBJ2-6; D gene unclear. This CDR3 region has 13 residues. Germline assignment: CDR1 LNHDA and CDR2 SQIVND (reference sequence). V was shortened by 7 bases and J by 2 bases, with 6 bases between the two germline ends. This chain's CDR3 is CASTGTGANVLTF. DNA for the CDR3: TGTGCCAGTACAGGTACTGGGGCCAACGTCCTGACTTTC.

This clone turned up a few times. The CDR3 protein is CASSQEYRTGGSPLHF. CDR3 DNA sequence: TGCGCCAGCAGCCAAGAATACCGGACAGGGGGCTCACCCCTCCACTTT. J is TRBJ1-6 and V is TRBV4-3; 11 positions match TRBD1. Germline V gene sequence: CDR1 LGHNA, CDR2 YSLEER. This CDR3 contains 16 residues. V shed 0 bases and J 10 bases; nucleotides not matched to a gene: 5.

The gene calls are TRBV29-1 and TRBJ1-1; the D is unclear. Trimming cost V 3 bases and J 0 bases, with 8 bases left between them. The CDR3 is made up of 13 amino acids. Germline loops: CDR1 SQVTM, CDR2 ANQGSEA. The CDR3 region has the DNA TGCAGCGTTGAGGACTTCATGAACACTGAAGCTTTCTTT. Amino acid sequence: CSVEDFMNTEAFF. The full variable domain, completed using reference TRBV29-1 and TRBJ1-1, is SAVISQKPSRDICQRGTSLTIQCQVDSQVTMMFWYRQQPGQSLTLIATANQGSEATYESGFVIDKFPISRPNLTFSTLTVSNMSPEDSSIYLCSVEDFMNTEAFFGQGTRLTVV.

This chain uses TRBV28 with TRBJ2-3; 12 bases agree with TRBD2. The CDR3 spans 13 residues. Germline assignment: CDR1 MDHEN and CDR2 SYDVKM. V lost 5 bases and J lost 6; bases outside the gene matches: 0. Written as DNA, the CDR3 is TGTGCCAGCAGTGGACTAGCGGGGGATACGCAGTATTTT. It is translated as CASSGLAGDTQYF.

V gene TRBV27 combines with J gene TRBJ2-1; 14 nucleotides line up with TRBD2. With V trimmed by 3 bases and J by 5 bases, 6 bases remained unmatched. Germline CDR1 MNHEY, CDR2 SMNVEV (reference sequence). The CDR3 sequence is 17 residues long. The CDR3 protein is CASSLGLAGEEHNEQFF. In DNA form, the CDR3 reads TGTGCCAGCAGTTTGGGACTAGCGGGAGAGGAACACAATGAGCAGTTCTTC.

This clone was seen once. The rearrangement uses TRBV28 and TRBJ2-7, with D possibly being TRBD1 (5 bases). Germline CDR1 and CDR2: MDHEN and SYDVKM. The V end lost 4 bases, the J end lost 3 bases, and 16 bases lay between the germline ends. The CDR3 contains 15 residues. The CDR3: CASSSVGVRGYEQYF. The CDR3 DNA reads TGTGCCAGCAGTTCAGTTGGGGTTAGGGGCTACGAGCAGTACTTC.

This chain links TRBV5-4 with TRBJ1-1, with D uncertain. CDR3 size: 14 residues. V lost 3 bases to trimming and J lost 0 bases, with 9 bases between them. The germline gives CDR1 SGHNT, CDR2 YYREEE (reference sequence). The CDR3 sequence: CASSSLRVNTEAFF. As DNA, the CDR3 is TGTGCCAGCAGCTCCCTTAGAGTGAACACTGAAGCTTTCTTT.

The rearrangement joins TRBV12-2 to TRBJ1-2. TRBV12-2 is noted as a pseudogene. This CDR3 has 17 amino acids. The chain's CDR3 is CASRFSVPAATNYGYTF. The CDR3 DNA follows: TGTGCAAGTCGCTTCAGCGTCCCGGCGGCGACTAACTATGGCTACACCTTC.

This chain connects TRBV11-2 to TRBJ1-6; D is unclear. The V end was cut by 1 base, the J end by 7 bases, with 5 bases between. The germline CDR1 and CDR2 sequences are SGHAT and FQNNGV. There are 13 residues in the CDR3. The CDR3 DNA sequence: TGTGCCAGCAGCTTAGTAGTGAATTCACCCCTCCACTTT. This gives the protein CASSLVVNSPLHF.

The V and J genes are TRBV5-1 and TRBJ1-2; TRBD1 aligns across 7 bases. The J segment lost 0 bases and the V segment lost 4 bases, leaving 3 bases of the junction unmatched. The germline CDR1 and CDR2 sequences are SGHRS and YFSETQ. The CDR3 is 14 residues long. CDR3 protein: CASSGTVTNYGYTF. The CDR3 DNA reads TGCGCCAGCAGCGGGACAGTCACTAACTATGGCTACACCTTC.

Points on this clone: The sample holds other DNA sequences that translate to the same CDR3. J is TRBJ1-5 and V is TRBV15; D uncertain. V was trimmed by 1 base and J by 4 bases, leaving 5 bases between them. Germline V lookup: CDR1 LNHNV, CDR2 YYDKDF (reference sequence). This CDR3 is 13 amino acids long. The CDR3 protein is CATSRGRNQPQHF. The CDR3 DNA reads TGTGCCACCAGCAGAGGCAGAAATCAGCCCCAGCATTTT.

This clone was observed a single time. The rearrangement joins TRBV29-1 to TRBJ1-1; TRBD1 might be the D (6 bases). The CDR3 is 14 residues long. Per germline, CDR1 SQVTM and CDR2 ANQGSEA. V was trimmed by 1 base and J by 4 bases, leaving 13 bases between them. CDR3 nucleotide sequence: TGCAGCGTTGAAGTCGGCAGGGGAAGCACTGAAGCTTTCTTT. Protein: CSVEVGRGSTEAFF.

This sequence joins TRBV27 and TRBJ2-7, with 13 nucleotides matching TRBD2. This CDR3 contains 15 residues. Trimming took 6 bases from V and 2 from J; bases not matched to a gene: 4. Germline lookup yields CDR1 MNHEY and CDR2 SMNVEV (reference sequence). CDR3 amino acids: CASRPGTSGTYEQYF. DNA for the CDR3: TGTGCCAGCAGACCCGGGACTAGCGGGACCTACGAGCAGTACTTC.

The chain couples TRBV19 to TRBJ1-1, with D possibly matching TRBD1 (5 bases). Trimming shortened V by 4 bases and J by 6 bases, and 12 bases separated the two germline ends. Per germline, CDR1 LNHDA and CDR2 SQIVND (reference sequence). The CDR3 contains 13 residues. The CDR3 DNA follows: TGTGCCAGTAGTAACCGACAGACTTCTGAAGCTTTCTTT. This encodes CASSNRQTSEAFF.

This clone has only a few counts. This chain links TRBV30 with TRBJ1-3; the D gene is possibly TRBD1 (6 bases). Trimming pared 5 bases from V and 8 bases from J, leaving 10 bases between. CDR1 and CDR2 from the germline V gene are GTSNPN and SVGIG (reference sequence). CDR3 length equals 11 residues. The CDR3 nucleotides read TGTGCCTGGGAAGAGGGGGACACCATATATTTT. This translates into CAWEEGDTIYF.

The CDR3 spells CAISEGGQINYGYTF. CDR3 DNA sequence: TGTGCCATCAGTGAAGGAGGGCAGATCAACTATGGCTACACCTTC. The chain joins TRBV10-3 to TRBJ1-2; D gene uncertain. The V end lost 3 bases, the J end lost 2 bases, and 13 bases lay between the germline ends. CDR3 length: 15 amino acids. Looked up from germline, CDR1 is ENHRY and CDR2 is SYGVKD.